One T cell receptor (beta chain) is described in this entry. The sample is drawn from a study of blood T cell repertoires in COVID-19. CDR1 is KGHSH, CDR2 LQKENI, per germline. V lost 3 bases to trimming and J lost 5 bases, with 13 bases between them. The CDR3 spans 15 residues. Using immunoSEQ multiplex PCR, the repertoire was profiled, and TCRdb retains in-frame clones only, with some absent. The sample lists more than 95,000 clones; about three quarters were seen once. Sequencing used peripheral blood. The source is a woman between 70 and 85 years old with acute or convalescent COVID-19. The V gene is TRBV18, the J gene TRBJ2-2; D may be TRBD1 (6 bases). The CDR3 sequence: CASSPGRGQTGELFF. For the CDR3, the DNA is TGTGCCAGCTCACCGGGAAGGGGACAAACCGGGGAGCTGTTTTTT.